Listed below are T cell receptor beta chains from one sample, sequenced in a study of CD8+CD57+ T cells in acquired aplastic anemia. Each CDR3 protein gets one entry after TCRdb re-called the reads with MiXCR. The data contain tens of thousands of distinct CDR3 sequences, about 70% of them singletons. The specimen sequenced was sorted CD4+, CD8+, or CD8+CD57+ T cells (not recorded which) from PBMCs. The receptors here all came from a human donor with aplastic anemia. Both conserved end residues are part of each CDR3. A D gene is named only where the DNA matches it firmly.

CDR3	V	D	J
CSARVGHLSGNTIYF	TRBV20-1	NA	TRBJ1-3
CAISEFQGGETQYF	TRBV10-3	NA	TRBJ2-5
CASSQQIPETQYF	TRBV25-1	NA	TRBJ2-5
CASSYRSRGDNQPQHF	TRBV6-2/TRBV6-3	NA	TRBJ1-5
CSAHAGVSYEQYF	TRBV20-1	TRBD2	TRBJ2-7
CATENQAGSNTGELFF	TRBV10-3	TRBD2	TRBJ2-2
CATSSVGSHEQYF	TRBV15	NA	TRBJ2-7
CASSLRQGSSYEQYF	TRBV7-7	NA	TRBJ2-7
CATSRGGEQPQHF	TRBV15	NA	TRBJ1-5
CASSLGQADEQFF	TRBV7-8	NA	TRBJ2-1
CAISDDYQPQHF	TRBV10-3	NA	TRBJ1-5
CATSDFYEQYF	TRBV24-1	NA	TRBJ2-7
CASRNQPQHF	TRBV10-3	NA	TRBJ1-5
CASSPNMGDTQYF	TRBV7-9	NA	TRBJ2-3
CASSLGQPNTEAFF	TRBV5-5	NA	TRBJ1-1
CASSVIGNQPQHF	TRBV12-3/TRBV12-4	NA	TRBJ1-5
CASEVGSGRYEQYF	TRBV2	TRBD2	TRBJ2-7
CSVGAGGYGYTF	TRBV29-1	TRBD1	TRBJ1-2
CSVRQTSDYEQYF	TRBV29-1	NA	TRBJ2-7
CASMSGAQVGGQYF	TRBV2	NA	TRBJ2-7
CSARSGDVPPEAFF	TRBV20-1	NA	TRBJ1-1
CASSFYAAQETQYF	TRBV6-2/TRBV6-3	NA	TRBJ2-5
CASSHDDRVEQYF	TRBV3-1	TRBD1	TRBJ2-7
CASSWLAGNEQYF	TRBV19	TRBD2	TRBJ2-7
CASSGTKETQYF	TRBV2	NA	TRBJ2-5
CAWRPDREWGEQYF	TRBV30	TRBD1	TRBJ2-7
CSVEVSTDTQYF	TRBV29-1	NA	TRBJ2-3
CAISESGTGVDTQYF	TRBV10-3	TRBD1	TRBJ2-3
CASSEGTGIYGYTF	TRBV7-2	TRBD1	TRBJ1-2
CAISETGLGSQYF	TRBV10-3	NA	TRBJ2-5
CAISNDTGGKNEQFF	TRBV10-3	TRBD1	TRBJ2-1
CASTKLSTGPRHNQPQHF	TRBV19	NA	TRBJ1-5
CASSLAARARTGELFF	TRBV7-2	NA	TRBJ2-2
CASSLGTGWDEQYF	TRBV5-5	TRBD1	TRBJ2-7
CAGSIQGNYGYTF	TRBV19	NA	TRBJ1-2
CASSEGAGGPYEQYF	TRBV6-1	TRBD2	TRBJ2-7
CASSSTGSRYEQYF	TRBV5-1	TRBD1	TRBJ2-7
CSVWSGESYEQYF	TRBV29-1	NA	TRBJ2-7
CSAPEGGSGANVLTF	TRBV20-1	NA	TRBJ2-6
CATSIDWKSTDTQYF	TRBV15	NA	TRBJ2-3
CASSPSTAITDTQYF	TRBV11-1	NA	TRBJ2-3
CASSLRDQSYEQYF	TRBV7-2	NA	TRBJ2-7
CASSPPGIEAFF	TRBV7-9	NA	TRBJ1-1
CATSRDWGQGSAFF	TRBV15	TRBD1	TRBJ1-1
CASTGLAGASATDTQYF	TRBV25-1	TRBD2	TRBJ2-3
CASTRQGTSRETQYF	TRBV2	NA	TRBJ2-5
CASSLARDRSGYNEQFF	TRBV12-3/TRBV12-4	TRBD1	TRBJ2-1
CASSTQGAGNQPQHF	TRBV6-1	TRBD1	TRBJ1-5
CASRSPGWTYEQYF	TRBV19	NA	TRBJ2-7
CASSLGASPGYGYTF	TRBV7-2	NA	TRBJ1-2
CATSRDPSTGGSPLHF	TRBV15	TRBD1	TRBJ1-6
CASSEGQAGETQYF	TRBV2	NA	TRBJ2-5
CASTGTDLNIQYF	TRBV6-1	TRBD1	TRBJ2-4
CASSLTGGPTDTQYF	TRBV5-5	TRBD2	TRBJ2-3
CASSGTRETQYF	TRBV2	NA	TRBJ2-5
CATSDPGRPSYEQYF	TRBV24-1	NA	TRBJ2-7